A selection of T cell receptor beta chains follows, all from one sample in a study of T cells in Graves' hyperthyroidism and ophthalmopathy. MiXCR, run by TCRdb on the multiplex PCR reads, gives a single entry per CDR3 protein. This sample has about 560,000 distinct CDR3 sequences, with over 15% found just once. The sample consisted of blood. All receptors come from a woman aged 18-29 years with Graves' hyperthyroidism. CDR3s leave out the opening cysteine and the closing phenylalanine or tryptophan. D genes are given only for firm matches.

D gene | V gene | CDR3 protein
- | TRBV20-1 | SATPGRATIQETQY
- | TRBV7-2 | ASSRSGRGANYGYT
TRBD1 | TRBV30 | AWSSQGVDEQY
- | TRBV2 | ASSERHPSNQPQH
TRBD1 | TRBV20-1 | SAHRDSQMPQH
TRBD2 | TRBV7-2 | ASSRGLAGGEQF
- | TRBV11-2 | ASSLEGREQF
TRBD1 | TRBV6-1 | ASRGTGTGELF
- | TRBV27 | ASSLRPTDMRTEAF
- | TRBV20-1 | SASSGTGNTIY
- | TRBV19 | ASSMGSDRRINYGYT
- | TRBV6-1 | ASSEWFSGSNQPQH
TRBD2 | TRBV7-8 | ASSLRRLAGGAHEQF
- | TRBV20-1 | SARDPRSGGLSYNEQF
- | TRBV27 | ASSLRGLPGEQY
TRBD1 | TRBV11-2 | ASRTGTALH
- | TRBV7-8 | ASGTTNYGYT
- | TRBV5-1 | ASSLVGGNQPPH
TRBD2 | TRBV12-3/TRBV12-4 | ASRPGLAGGEQY
- | TRBV15 | ATSIKRAGETQY
TRBD1 | TRBV6-2/TRBV6-3 | AHQGVNTGELF
- | TRBV6-1 | ASALGIQNTEAF
- | TRBV3-1 | ASSPPAQETQY
- | TRBV11-2 | ASSLFGYEQY
- | TRBV9 | ASSVTSAGGEQF
- | TRBV28 | ASSLIENTGELF
TRBD1 | TRBV2 | ASSSGTDFNYGYT
TRBD2 | TRBV19 | ASTLRLAGGPGHEQF
TRBD2 | TRBV15 | ATSGQRGPRGNEQF
- | TRBV20-1 | SASGTVDVNYGYT
- | TRBV27 | ASSPEEGGHTQY
TRBD2 | TRBV7-9 | ASSPRSGLAGSSHEQY
- | TRBV3-1 | ASSHLQSQETQY
- | TRBV4-3 | ASPPGGPCTDTQY
- | TRBV14 | ASSQDLVGRGNPQY
TRBD1 | TRBV3-1 | ASSHSGTGGIGELF
- | TRBV6-1 | ASRSRGLSTDTQY
TRBD1 | TRBV18 | ASSPQGQPSPEAF
- | TRBV15 | ATSPRGSGNTIY
- | TRBV7-9 | ASSFPRTINTGELF
- | TRBV3-1 | ASSQVTAESILNEQF
TRBD1 | TRBV20-1 | SASPPDRDTGELF
TRBD1 | TRBV9 | ASSVSGGGGTEAF
TRBD1 | TRBV20-1 | SVPDRGGEKLF
- | TRBV4-2 | ASSQASGIVEKLF
- | TRBV18 | ASSPKDNQPQH
- | TRBV7-9 | ASRGWAENTGELF
- | TRBV27 | ASSLFPRGNTEAF
- | TRBV12-3/TRBV12-4 | ASSQELVYNEQF
- | TRBV12-3/TRBV12-4 | ASSTRVLGPYEQY
- | TRBV5-1 | ASSLADAGQETQY
TRBD2 | TRBV2 | ASTNPGLAGENEQY
- | TRBV24-1 | ATSDPPDNQPQH
TRBD2 | TRBV5-1 | ASSPQTSGAYNEQF
- | TRBV12-3/TRBV12-4 | ASSPHQGGRDDEQY